This T cell receptor (beta chain) stems from a study of blood T cell repertoires in COVID-19 (TCRdb year 2020). Looking at the study overall: The collaborator samples originated in the United States, Italy and Spain and spanned the acute and convalescent phases of COVID-19. HLA class I and class II types, where available, came from metadata supplied by the sample provider rather than from assay-based typing. The repertoires were made available in a free public database intended to serve as a resource for research on the immune response to SARS-CoV-2. Subjects who had been exposed to COVID-19, were actively infected with it, or had recovered from it provided the deeply sampled blood TCRbeta repertoires that made up the dataset. A de-identified subject ID, COVID-19 status, age in years and sex were almost always included in the sample metadata. Samples came from the ongoing ImmuneRACE study (first 160 participants) plus 1,254 subjects from 6 global collaborators. The material from the prospective study consisted of cDNA or gDNA derived from T cells, B-cell-depleted T cells, or PBMCs. Study-wide conclusions, independent of this receptor: The quantity of clinical and demographic metadata differed by source and by participant and was supplied without curation.

Each collaborating institution followed its own protocols to collect whole blood in K2EDTA tubes. For TCRbeta analysis, collaborator samples were shipped as frozen whole blood, as isolated PBMCs, or as DNA extracted from either sample type. The germline V gene (reference sequence) yields SGHKS for CDR1 and YYEKEE for CDR2. The CDR3, from cysteine to phenylalanine, totals 14 residues. Only CDR3 DNA is held: 42 bases, read in frame from base 1. V trim: 7 bases; J trim: 8 bases; unmatched bases: 11. A remark on this clone: Its target antigen remains unknown. No clone much larger than this one lies a single base away; base qualities are absent.

TCRbeta CDR3 regions were amplified from genomic DNA using the immunoSEQ Assay, a bias-controlled multiplex PCR. Under the source paper's analysis protocol: The number of nucleated cells in each sample was estimated from the amplification of reference gene primers within the assay. Sequence reads were collapsed and filtered to measure the absolute abundance of every unique TCRbeta CDR3 rearrangement. For each sample, productive Simpson clonality was calculated as the square root of Simpson's diversity index over productive rearrangements. This immuneACCESS table, as held by TCRdb, lists in-frame sequences with V and J called but not all clones. Of the missing ones, under half trace to an unresolved V gene in checked studies; the others have no known cause. The V and J calls and clone size are taken from that table; D and trimming were inferred from the DNA. For this sample the table gives under 150,000 clones, of which approximately 90% were detected only once. Jointly, the top ten make up approximately 2.8% of the sample.

The receptor comes from a woman in her sixties or seventies with active COVID-19. The specimen sequenced was peripheral blood. The V and J genes are TRBV5-5 and TRBJ2-1; 8 bases in between match TRBD2. Here the CDR3 is given as CASGLSGSWDEQFF. The bases are TGTGCCAGCGGACTCAGCGGGAGTTGGGATGAGCAGTTCTTC.